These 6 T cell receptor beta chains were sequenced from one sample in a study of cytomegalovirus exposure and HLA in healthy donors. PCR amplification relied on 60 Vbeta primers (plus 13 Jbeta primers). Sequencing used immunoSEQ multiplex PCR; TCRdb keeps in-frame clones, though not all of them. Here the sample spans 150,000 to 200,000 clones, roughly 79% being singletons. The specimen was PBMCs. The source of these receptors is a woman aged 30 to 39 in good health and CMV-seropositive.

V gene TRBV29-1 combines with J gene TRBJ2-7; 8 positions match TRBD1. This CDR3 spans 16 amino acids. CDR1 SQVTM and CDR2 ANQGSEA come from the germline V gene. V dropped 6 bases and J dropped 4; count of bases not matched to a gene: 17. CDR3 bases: TGCAGCGTGGTGAGGTGGGCCGGGACAGGCCTATACGAGCAGTACTTC. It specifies CSVVRWAGTGLYEQYF.

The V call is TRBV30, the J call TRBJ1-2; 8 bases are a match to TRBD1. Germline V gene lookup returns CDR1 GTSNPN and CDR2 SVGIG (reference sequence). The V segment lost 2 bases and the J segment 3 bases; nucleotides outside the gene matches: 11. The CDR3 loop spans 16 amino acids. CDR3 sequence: CAWSSGQGRRHYGYTF. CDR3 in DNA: TGTGCCTGGAGTTCCGGACAGGGCAGAAGGCACTATGGCTACACCTTC.

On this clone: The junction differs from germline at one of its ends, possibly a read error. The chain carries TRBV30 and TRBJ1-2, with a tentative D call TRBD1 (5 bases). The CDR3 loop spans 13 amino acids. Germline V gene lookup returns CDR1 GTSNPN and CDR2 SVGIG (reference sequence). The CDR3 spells CAWSVLAGHDTKF. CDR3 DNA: TGTGCCTGGAGTGTACTAGCCGGACACGACACGAAGTTC.

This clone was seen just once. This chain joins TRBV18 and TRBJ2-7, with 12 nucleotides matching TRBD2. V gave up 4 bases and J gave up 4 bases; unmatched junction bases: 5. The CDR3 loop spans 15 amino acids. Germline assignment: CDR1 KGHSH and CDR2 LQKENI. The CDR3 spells CASSQTSGSRYEQYF. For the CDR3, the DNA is TGTGCCAGCTCACAGACTAGCGGGAGTAGATACGAGCAGTACTTC.

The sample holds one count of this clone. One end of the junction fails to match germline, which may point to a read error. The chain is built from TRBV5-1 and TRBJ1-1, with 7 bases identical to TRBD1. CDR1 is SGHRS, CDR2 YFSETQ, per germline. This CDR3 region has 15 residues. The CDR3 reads CASSSGTVTLTTPDF. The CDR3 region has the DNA TGCGCCAGCAGCTCGGGGACAGTTACGCTTACAACCCCGGACTTT.

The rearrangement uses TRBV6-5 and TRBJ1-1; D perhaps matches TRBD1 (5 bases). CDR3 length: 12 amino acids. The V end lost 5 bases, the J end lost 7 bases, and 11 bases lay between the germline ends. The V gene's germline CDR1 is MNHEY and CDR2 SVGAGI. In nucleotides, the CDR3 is TGTGCCAGCAGTCAAGGACACTATGAAGCTTTCTTT. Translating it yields CASSQGHYEAFF.